A selection of T cell receptor beta chains follows, all from one sample in a study of blood T cells in healthy people across ages. TCRdb reprocessed the 5' RACE reads via MiXCR and lists one record per CDR3 protein. Among 710,000 or so distinct CDR3 sequences listed, about a third were seen once. Material: blood. The receptors stem from a woman older than 75 in good health. Both conserved end residues are trimmed from each CDR3.

14,TRBV20-1,SAQPQGQSYNSPLH
12,TRBV29-1,SVVSFGSYNEQF
13,TRBV6-2/TRBV6-3,ASTKGGGGTQPQH
9,TRBV29-1,SVDRAYGYT
13,TRBV5-1,ASSLDSIMNTEAF
14,TRBV20-1,RPGRAPWDSNQPQH
11,TRBV7-9,ASQRDPSYEQY
12,TRBV5-1,ASSWRTGSETQY
14,TRBV7-2,ASSLVSVGAYNEQF
16,TRBV10-3,AITRTSGGELSYNEQF
10,TRBV11-2,ASSTTGTAKH
11,TRBV5-1,ASRHHPKVEQY
12,TRBV6-6,ASSPSGGDQPQH
14,TRBV7-9,ASSSTKISDNSPLH
13,TRBV7-2,ASSLLPGTGEKLF
15,TRBV7-9,ASSFRGTSGGQETQY
16,TRBV28,ASSIYTGTGAVTGELF
11,TRBV5-6,ASGDRDNDEQF
15,TRBV6-2/TRBV6-3,ASRNAGFGSRTDTQY
13,TRBV7-2,ASSPWITGDYGYT
13,TRBV20-1,SANSGQESSYEQY
14,TRBV5-1,ASSLVGGGESNEQF
15,TRBV5-1,ASSSVLAGKSYNEQF
13,TRBV29-1,SVSSSGTGRLEQY
12,TRBV7-2,ASSPPPGRETQY
14,TRBV7-3,ASSLTSGGPAETQY
11,TRBV5-1,ASSPALSYEQY
10,TRBV20-1,SRTGATDTQY
9,TRBV7-2,ASSLGGTQH
13,TRBV18,ASLTGTASTDTQY
10,TRBV5-5,ASSWGYNEQF
12,TRBV28,ASSPPGPLRAQY
12,TRBV6-1,ASSPSRVLTEAF
10,TRBV28,ASSDRGSGYT
14,TRBV20-1,SAAPAGLRVPDTQY
12,TRBV12-5,ASGRDGDRSPLH
10,TRBV29-1,SVESDTGELF
11,TRBV20-1,SVPTGAQDTQY
8,TRBV20-1,SARRAEAF
12,TRBV20-1,SAWGQGGTDTQY